This T cell receptor beta chain was sequenced during a study of human T cells and chemical hapten exposure. With V trimmed by 1 base and J by 0 bases, 6 bases remained unmatched. The CDR3 has 18 amino acids. The germline V gene encodes CDR1 SGHRS and CDR2 YFSETQ. Only a few counts were recorded for this clonotype. MiXCR was run by TCRdb on the RACE reads, yielding one entry per CDR3 protein. The data contain 150,000 to 200,000 distinct CDR3 sequences, about a fifth of them singletons. Time point: patch test 1, 2 weeks after DPC sensitization. Regarding treatment: therapeutic diphenylcyclopropenone sensitization with weekly scalp DPC.

Sequencing was performed on whole blood, taken in connection with sensitization to the hapten diphenylcyclopropenone (DPC). The sequence was obtained from a woman aged 50 to 60 with alopecia areata. Some clones in this sample may be carry-over from other donors' samples. The chain has TRBV5-1 and TRBJ2-2, with 10 bases that match TRBD2. CDR3 loop: CASSLWGTSASNTGELFF. CDR3 sequence (DNA): TGCGCCAGCAGCTTGTGGGGGACTAGCGCCTCGAACACCGGGGAGCTGTTTTTT.